The present TCR beta chain was sequenced within a study of stem cell transplantation in POMP-related autoinflammatory disease. The length of the CDR3 is 15 residues. The V end lost 7 bases, the J end lost 7 bases, and 19 bases lay between the germline ends. Germline lookup yields CDR1 SNHLY and CDR2 FYNNEI. Clones were read by immunoSEQ multiplex PCR, and TCRdb kept only the in-frame ones, dropping some. The sample carries some 69,000 clones, roughly 90% recorded once. This sequence joins TRBV2 and TRBJ2-2; tentatively, D is TRBD2 (7 bases). Specimen: CD4+ T cells from PBMCs, collected after stem cell transplantation. The source of this sequence is a human patient with POMP-related autoinflammation and immune dysregulation (PRAID). The graft donor may have given rise to some T cells. The CDR3 DNA reads TGTGCCAGCAAGTGGTCAGGGGAGGGCGTCGGGGAGCTGTTTTTT. This codes for CASKWSGEGVGELFF.